These 25 T cell receptor beta chains share one sample of origin, sequenced in a study of Graves' ophthalmopathy and Graves' hyperthyroidism. From RNA, the CDR3 regions of TCR beta chains were amplified and sequenced. RT-PCR was first run with HTBI primers, then multiplex PCR in a second round. TCRdb independently ran MiXCR on the multiplex PCR reads; one entry per CDR3 protein. The sample lists 400,000 to 450,000 distinct CDR3 sequences; under 25% were seen once. The sequencing sample was made of peripheral blood. The origin of the receptors is a woman younger than 30 with stable Graves' hyperthyroidism.

The rearrangement uses TRBV25-1 and TRBJ1-1, with D possibly TRBD1 on 5 matching bases. Trimming pared 1 base from V and 1 base from J, leaving 10 bases between. The germline V gene has CDR1 MGHDK and CDR2 SYGVNS. The CDR3 contains 15 residues. CDR3 in DNA: TGTGCCAGCAGTGAATCGCTTGGGGGGAACACTGAAGCTTTCTTT. It specifies CASSESLGGNTEAFF.

This clonotype was seen ten or more times. The chain is built from TRBV27 and TRBJ1-1; D remains ambiguous. The germline V gene encodes CDR1 MNHEY and CDR2 SMNVEV (reference sequence). V dropped 9 bases and J dropped 5 bases, with 19 bases sitting between them. This CDR3 region has 14 residues. The CDR3 region is CASSNNDLGTEAFF. In DNA form, the CDR3 reads TGTGCCAGTTCCAATAACGACCTGGGGACTGAAGCTTTCTTT.

This clonotype was picked up many times. CDR3 in amino acids: CASGRIYEQYF. The CDR3 bases are TGTGCCAGCGGGCGGATATACGAGCAGTACTTC. The rearrangement uses TRBV7-2 and TRBJ2-7; D is ambiguous. The length of the CDR3 is 11 residues. Looked up from germline, CDR1 is SGHTA and CDR2 is FQGNSA. Trimming cost V 8 bases and J 4 bases, with 9 bases left between them.

This clonotype was counted ten times or more. This sequence joins TRBV7-2 and TRBJ2-5; 11 nucleotides match TRBD2. V was pared by 3 bases and J by 5 bases, with 8 bases of the junction left unmatched. The length of the CDR3 is 16 residues. From germline, CDR1 is SGHTA and CDR2 FQGNSA. As DNA, the CDR3 is TGTACCAGCAGCTTCATAGCGGGAGGGCCACGGGAGACCCAGTACTTC. Its translation: CTSSFIAGGPRETQYF.

This clonotype was observed many times. The chain has TRBV20-1 and TRBJ1-1; no firm D call. Germline-derived CDR1 and CDR2 are DFQATT and SNEGSKA (reference sequence). The CDR3 consists of 12 residues. Trimming removed 3 bases at V and 6 bases at J, with 11 bases between. CDR3 residues: CSASPLWAEAFF. The CDR3 nucleotides read TGCAGTGCTAGTCCCTTATGGGCTGAAGCTTTCTTT.

The sample holds many counts of this clonotype. This chain joins TRBV20-1 and TRBJ2-2; D gene uncertain. Germline V CDR1 and CDR2: DFQATT, SNEGSKA (reference sequence). V was trimmed by 1 base and J by 2 bases, leaving 11 bases between them. This CDR3 is built from 15 residues. Here the CDR3 DNA reads TGCAGTGCTAGAGGGTGGACGGGTAACACCGGGGAGCTGTTTTTT. Translated, it gives CSARGWTGNTGELFF.

This clonotype was counted many times. The V gene is TRBV2, the J gene TRBJ1-1; D is perhaps TRBD1 (5 bases). Between the trimmed V and J ends, which lost 6 bases and 3 bases, there was a span of 14 bases. The CDR3 is 14 residues long. Germline loops: CDR1 SNHLY, CDR2 FYNNEI. CDR3 amino acids: CASRGYRRDTEAFF. The CDR3 DNA sequence: TGTGCCAGCAGGGGCTACAGGAGAGACACTGAAGCTTTCTTT.

This clonotype was seen at least ten times. This sequence joins TRBV27 and TRBJ1-1; TRBD1 might be the D (6 bases). Trimming removed 2 bases at V and 5 bases at J, with 9 bases between. The CDR3 is 13 residues long. Germline CDR1 is MNHEY and CDR2 is SMNVEV (reference sequence). The CDR3 DNA reads TGTGCCAGCAGTTTAAACAGGGTGACTGAAGCTTTCTTT. It specifies CASSLNRVTEAFF.

This clonotype was observed many times. The chain recombines TRBV27 with TRBJ2-2; perhaps TRBD1 as D (5 bases). V lost 7 bases and J lost 6, with 12 bases in between. This CDR3 comprises 13 residues. Germline V CDR1 and CDR2: MNHEY, SMNVEV (reference sequence). The CDR3 bases are TGTGCCAGCACTCCTTTAGGGGCCGGGGAGCTGTTTTTT. Translating gives CASTPLGAGELFF.

This clonotype has a count of ten or more. The V gene is TRBV12-3 or TRBV12-4, the J gene TRBJ2-7; D gene ambiguous. Trimming pared 3 bases from V and 4 bases from J, leaving 7 bases between. The CDR3 runs 12 residues. The CDR3 nucleotides are TGTGCCAGCAGTTTGTATTCGTACGAGCAGTACTTC. Protein sequence: CASSLYSYEQYF.

This clonotype occurred many times. This chain joins TRBV6-1 and TRBJ1-3; 7 nucleotides agree with TRBD1. After removal of 7 bases from V and 0 bases from J, the junction contained 3 bases not matched to a gene. The CDR3 consists of 14 residues. Germline values: CDR1 MNHNS, CDR2 SASEGT. This chain's CDR3 is CASKGQASGNTIYF. CDR3 nucleotides: TGTGCCAGCAAAGGACAGGCCTCTGGAAACACCATATATTTT.

The chain links TRBV28 to TRBJ1-1, with D unclear. V was shortened by 6 bases and J by 4 bases, with 9 bases between the two germline ends. Per germline, CDR1 MDHEN and CDR2 SYDVKM. This CDR3 contains 12 residues. The CDR3 sequence is CASSHAGTEAFF. CDR3 coding DNA: TGTGCCAGCAGCCATGCGGGCACTGAAGCTTTCTTT. Supplemented by reference TRBV28 and TRBJ1-1, the full variable domain reads DVKVTQSSRYLVKRTGEKVFLECVQDMDHENMFWYRQDPGLGLRLIYFSYDVKMKEKGDIPEGYSVSREKKERFSLILESASTNQTSMYLCASSHAGTEAFFGQGTRLTVV.

About this clonotype itself: It may be a read error: a sequence one base away is much more abundant. This rearrangement joins TRBV11-2 to TRBJ1-3; D gene unclear. Germline V lookup: CDR1 SGHAT, CDR2 FQNNGV. This CDR3 is 17 amino acids long. CDR3 sequence reads: CAGSLPLARQRGNTIYF. The CDR3 bases are TGTGCCGGCAGCTTACCCTTGGCGAGGCAGCGGGGAAACACCATATATTTT.

The genes are TRBV12-3 or TRBV12-4 and TRBJ1-1, with D unclear. CDR3 size: 14 residues. Deletions cut 6 bases from V and 3 bases from J, with 14 bases between. This CDR3 is CASSLAERYTEAFF. The CDR3 DNA sequence: TGTGCCAGCAGCTTGGCCGAACGATACACTGAAGCTTTCTTT.

There are many counts of this clonotype. The chain combines TRBV12-3 or TRBV12-4 with TRBJ2-4, with TRBD2 identical over 9 bases. V was pared by 7 bases and J by 8 bases, with 9 bases of the junction left unmatched. There are 14 residues in the CDR3. CDR3 protein: CASKIAGAQDIQYF. CDR3 sequence (DNA): TGTGCCAGCAAAATAGCGGGAGCCCAGGACATTCAGTACTTC.

Many counts were recorded for this clonotype. The rearrangement links TRBV15 to TRBJ2-5; the D is unclear. V was trimmed by 0 bases and J by 1 base, leaving 6 bases between them. The germline V gene has CDR1 LNHNV and CDR2 YYDKDF (reference sequence). The CDR3 extends over 14 amino acids. DNA for the CDR3: TGTGCCACCAGCAGAGATCATGGCCAAGAGACCCAGTACTTC. It codes for CATSRDHGQETQYF.

This clonotype was detected many times. The chain uses TRBV11-2 and TRBJ2-7; the D call may be TRBD1 or TRBD2 (5 bases each). The CDR3 spans 14 residues. Trimming cost V 2 bases and J 2 bases, with 10 bases left between them. CDR1 is SGHAT, CDR2 FQNNGV, per germline. In DNA form, the CDR3 reads TGTGCCAGCAGCTTACACCAGGGACCCTACGAGCAGTACTTC. It specifies CASSLHQGPYEQYF.

The table lists this clonotype with many counts. The V and J genes are TRBV7-2 and TRBJ2-7, with no clear D. V was clipped by 5 bases and J by 3 bases, with 11 bases between them. The germline V gene encodes CDR1 SGHTA and CDR2 FQGNSA. The CDR3 length is 13 residues. The CDR3 reads CASSLNRNYEQYF. CDR3 sequence (DNA): TGTGCCAGCAGCCTGAATCGAAACTACGAGCAGTACTTC.

The chain is built from TRBV19 and TRBJ1-5; D may be TRBD1 (5 bases). CDR1 is LNHDA, CDR2 SQIVND, per germline (reference sequence). With 2 bases removed from V and 4 bases from J, the gap between germline ends came to 24 bases. This CDR3 has 19 residues. The CDR3 loop reads CASSIPNHPTARTNQPQHF. CDR3 coding DNA: TGTGCCAGTAGTATACCAAATCACCCGACAGCCAGGACAAATCAGCCCCAGCATTTT. Together with reference TRBV19 and TRBJ1-5, the CDR3 gives the full variable domain: DGGITQSPKYLFRKEGQNVTLSCEQNLNHDAMYWYRQDPGQGLRLIYYSQIVNDFQKGDIAEGYSVSREKKESFPLTVTSAQKNPTAFYLCASSIPNHPTARTNQPQHFGDGTRLSIL.

A few counts support this clonotype. The chain employs TRBV13 and TRBJ2-2, with D unresolved. In germline, CDR1 is PRHDT, CDR2 FYEKMQ (reference sequence). The CDR3 loop spans 14 amino acids. The germline V and J ends were trimmed by 6 bases and 4 bases, with 12 bases remaining between them. The CDR3, as DNA: TGTGCCAGCAGTCTTACACGGTTCACCGGGGAGCTGTTTTTT. Protein: CASSLTRFTGELFF.

The V gene is TRBV30, the J gene TRBJ1-2; D is unclear. Per the germline V gene, CDR1 is GTSNPN and CDR2 is SVGIG (reference sequence). This CDR3 comprises 13 residues. V was pared by 4 bases and J by 2 bases, with 11 bases between. CDR3 region: CAWNWGRNYGYTF. The CDR3 nucleotides read TGTGCCTGGAATTGGGGTCGCAACTATGGCTACACCTTC.

This clonotype has a count of ten or more. V and J are TRBV6-1 and TRBJ1-2, with D possibly TRBD1 on 6 matching bases. Germline CDR1 reads MNHNS; CDR2 reads SASEGT. Trimming took 6 bases from V and 4 from J, leaving 9 bases between them. The CDR3 has 12 residues. This CDR3 is CASRRGTYGYTF. CDR3 sequence (DNA): TGTGCCAGCAGAAGGGGGACCTATGGCTACACCTTC.

In this sample, this clonotype turned up a few times. V is TRBV12-3 or TRBV12-4 and J is TRBJ1-2; TRBD1 might be the D (6 bases). V was cut by 7 bases and J by 4 bases, with 13 bases left in between. The CDR3 consists of 13 residues. CDR3 amino acids: CASIPTGTYGYTF. CDR3 sequence (DNA): TGTGCCAGCATCCCTACAGGGACCTATGGCTACACCTTC.

This clonotype was counted at least ten times. The genes are TRBV25-1 and TRBJ2-5; 9 bases line up with TRBD1. This CDR3 is 14 amino acids long. V lost 8 bases and J lost 4; bases outside the gene matches: 8. In germline, CDR1 is MGHDK, CDR2 SYGVNS. CDR3 sequence reads: CASDSGTGTETQYF. CDR3 bases: TGTGCCAGCGATTCCGGGACAGGGACAGAGACCCAGTACTTC.

This clonotype was picked up many times. This rearrangement joins TRBV19 to TRBJ1-1, with D perhaps TRBD1 (5 bases). Between the trimmed V and J ends, which lost 7 bases and 3 bases, there was a span of 15 bases. CDR3 length: 14 residues. The V gene's germline CDR1 is LNHDA and CDR2 SQIVND (reference sequence). The CDR3: CASTGVGGYTEAFF. The CDR3 DNA follows: TGTGCCAGTACCGGGGTCGGGGGGTACACTGAAGCTTTCTTT.